The present T cell receptor (beta chain) was sequenced within a study of T cell responses to AZD1222 COVID-19 vaccine. Concerning this clone itself: Antigen: not known.

Study-wide findings and caveats: Spike-specific TCR breadth and depth were elevated following two AZD1222 doses. As reported, nearly half of all spike-specific TCRs target variant regions that are unmutated.

V shed 5 bases and J shed 14 bases, with 19 bases lying between them. The CDR3 extends over 13 amino acids. Germline lookup yields CDR1 SGHAT and CDR2 FQNNGV. Assay: immunoSEQ multiplex PCR; the TCRdb copy retains only in-frame clones and omits some. The table lists 70,000 to 95,000 clones, 80% to 90% of them singletons. This sample comprised peripheral blood, obtained 28 days after the second AZD1222 dose. The origin of this receptor is an adult who received the AZD1222 COVID-19 vaccine. The genes are TRBV11-2 and TRBJ1-3, with D maybe TRBD1 (5 bases). For the CDR3, the DNA is TGTGCCAGCAGCGACGGGACCGCTAGCTCGTTATATTTT. Protein: CASSDGTASSLYF.